Presented here are 2 T cell receptor beta chains from one specimen sequenced in a study of lymphopenia after photon versus proton radiotherapy. Clones were sequenced by immunoSEQ multiplex PCR, and TCRdb holds only the in-frame ones, with some missing. The sample consists of more than 80,000 clones, over 70% of them appearing once. This sample comprised peripheral blood, obtained from a patient treated with proton-based radiotherapy. The source of these receptors is a man in his 60s with pancreatic cancer.

This clone occurred once. V gene TRBV19 combines with J gene TRBJ1-3, with 9 bases that match TRBD1. The CDR3 loop spans 16 amino acids. V lost 7 bases to trimming and J lost 2 bases; unmatched junction nucleotides: 9. Germline V gene sequence: CDR1 LNHDA, CDR2 SQIVND (reference sequence). CDR3 coding DNA: TGTGCCAGTATAAAGAGGACAGGGGTGGCTGGAAACACCATATATTTT. Its protein product is CASIKRTGVAGNTIYF.

The chain couples TRBV28 to TRBJ2-7, with 8 bases that match TRBD1. Germline assignment: CDR1 MDHEN and CDR2 SYDVKM. The trim removed 8 bases at V and 6 bases at J, leaving 9 bases unmatched. This CDR3 region has 13 residues. This chain's CDR3 is CASWDRLRPEQYF. The CDR3 DNA sequence: TGTGCCAGCTGGGACAGGCTCCGTCCCGAGCAGTACTTC. The complete variable domain, with remaining parts taken from reference TRBV28 and TRBJ2-7, reads DVKVTQSSRYLVKRTGEKVFLECVQDMDHENMFWYRQDPGLGLRLIYFSYDVKMKEKGDIPEGYSVSREKKERFSLILESASTNQTSMYLCASWDRLRPEQYFGPGTRLTVT.